This T cell receptor (beta chain) comes out of a study of CD8 T cells in ankylosing spondylitis. One entry per CDR3 protein, called by TCRdb with MiXCR from the 5' RACE reads. Of 80,000 to 90,000 distinct CDR3 sequences listed, approximately 30% are singletons. Overall study findings and caveats: The clones that were linked to disease were reported to be significantly enriched in matched synovial fluid samples from ankylosing spondylitis patients.

CDR3 length: 17 amino acids. V was clipped by 2 bases and J by 2 bases, with 16 bases between them. Concerning this clonotype itself: Its antigen is not known.

This sequence originates from a male donor with ankylosing spondylitis or in good health (not recorded which). The rearrangement joins TRBV12-3 or TRBV12-4 to TRBJ1-5; D uncertain. Sequencing was performed on blood, either unsorted or a sorted T cell fraction (not recorded which). The CDR3 region is CASSLTITGGGNQPQHF. The CDR3 DNA reads as TGTGCCAGCAGTTTAACTATAACGGGAGGAGGCAATCAGCCCCAGCATTTT.